The 17 T cell receptor beta chains given below trace back to one sample, sequenced in a study of T cell responses to AZD1222 COVID-19 vaccine. Only in-frame clones appear in the TCRdb table, and some are missing; sequencing was by immunoSEQ multiplex PCR. Of over 100,000 clones in the sample, over 75% were seen once. The source material was peripheral blood, sampled on day 0 of AZD1222 vaccination. All receptors derive from an adult in good health.

This clone was found once. The chain combines TRBV6-4 with TRBJ1-2, with TRBD1 identical over 7 bases. V shed 1 base and J 2 bases; nucleotides not matched to a gene: 4. The germline gives CDR1 MRHNA, CDR2 SNTAGT. The CDR3 has 15 residues. CDR3 sequence: CASSDYRGSNYGYTF. The CDR3 DNA follows: TGTGCCAGCAGTGACTACAGGGGAAGCAACTATGGCTACACCTTC.

Concerning this clone itself: One end of the junction is discordant with germline, which a read error may explain. The gene calls are TRBV6-1 and TRBJ1-1; weak D call: TRBD1 (5 bases). This CDR3 spans 13 amino acids. In germline, CDR1 is MNHNS, CDR2 SASEGT. CDR3 in DNA: TGTGCCAGCCGTGAGGTGGGGGGTCCTGAAGCTTTCTTT. Protein sequence: CASREVGGPEAFF.

V and J are TRBV20-1 and TRBJ1-4, with D unresolved. The CDR3 is 11 amino acids. Looked up from germline, CDR1 is DFQATT and CDR2 is SNEGSKA (reference sequence). The germline V and J ends were trimmed by 6 bases and 4 bases, with 6 bases remaining between them. CDR3 protein: CSAIYNEKLFF. As DNA, the CDR3 is TGCAGTGCCATTTATAATGAAAAACTGTTTTTT.

The chain links TRBV11-3 to TRBJ2-1; 11 bases are a match to TRBD2. The CDR3 has 14 amino acids. Germline V lookup: CDR1 SGHNT, CDR2 YENEEA. J gave up 9 bases and V 4 bases, and 5 bases lay outside the gene matches. The CDR3 DNA reads TGTGCCAGCAGCTCTCTAGCGGGGGGTGGTGAGCAGTTCTTC. It codes for CASSSLAGGGEQFF. The complete variable domain, with remaining parts taken from reference TRBV11-3 and TRBJ2-1, reads EAGVVQSPRYKIIEKKQPVAFWCNPISGHNTLYWYLQNLGQGPELLIRYENEEAVDDSQLPKDRFSAERLKGVDSTLKIQPAELGDSAVYLCASSSLAGGGEQFFGPGTRLTVL.

This rearrangement joins TRBV12-5 to TRBJ1-1, with 9 bases fitting TRBD1. There are 17 residues in the CDR3. V was clipped by 1 base and J by 0 bases; unmatched bases: 6. Germline V gene data show CDR1 as LGHNT and CDR2 as FRNRAP. The CDR3 loop reads CASGLATTGGLNTEAFF. The CDR3 DNA reads as TGTGCTAGTGGTTTGGCCACAACAGGGGGCCTGAACACTGAAGCTTTCTTT.

The CDR3 DNA reads TGTGCCATCACCGGGACCAACTATGGCTACACCTTC. It encodes CAITGTNYGYTF. J is TRBJ1-2 and V is TRBV10-3, with D possibly TRBD1 on 5 matching bases. Trimming shortened V by 7 bases and J by 2 bases, and 8 bases separated the two germline ends. Germline loops: CDR1 ENHRY, CDR2 SYGVKD. The CDR3 extends over 12 amino acids.

This chain uses TRBV4-1 with TRBJ1-2, with a weak D call TRBD1 (5 bases). V was cut by 2 bases and J by 6 bases, with 13 bases left in between. The germline CDR1 and CDR2 sequences are MGHRA and YSYEKL. CDR3 length equals 14 residues. In DNA, the CDR3 is TGCGCCAGCAGCCAATCAATTCTAGGGGATGGCTACACCTTC. Translating gives CASSQSILGDGYTF.

The chain combines TRBV25-1 with TRBJ1-4; D gene unclear. The CDR3 extends over 13 amino acids. Trimming shortened V by 3 bases and J by 8 bases, and 10 bases separated the two germline ends. Germline CDR1 and CDR2: MGHDK and SYGVNS. The CDR3 DNA sequence: TGTGCCAGCAGTGAGTGGGAGACGGAAAAACTGTTTTTT. This sequence encodes CASSEWETEKLFF.

The chain is built from TRBV2 and TRBJ1-1; D is unclear. Trimming stripped 2 bases from V and 7 bases from J, with 17 bases between. CDR3 size: 15 residues. Germline CDR1 reads SNHLY; CDR2 reads FYNNEI. In DNA, the CDR3 is TGTGCCAGCAGTGAAATGAACACCCCGTCAAGTGAAGCTTTCTTT. It yields the protein CASSEMNTPSSEAFF. Full variable domain (rest looked up from reference TRBV2 and TRBJ1-1): EPEVTQTPSHQVTQMGQEVILRCVPISNHLYFYWYRQILGQKVEFLVSFYNNEISEKSEIFDDQFSVERPDGSNFTLKIRSTKLEDSAMYFCASSEMNTPSSEAFFGQGTRLTVV.

This rearrangement joins TRBV11-2 to TRBJ2-3; a possible D gene is TRBD2 (5 bases). This CDR3 is 15 amino acids long. Germline loops: CDR1 SGHAT, CDR2 FQNNGV. Trimming removed 3 bases at V and 3 bases at J, with 13 bases between. The CDR3 spells CASSFVLGSTDTQYF. CDR3 DNA sequence: TGTGCCAGCAGCTTCGTACTAGGTTCGACAGATACGCAGTATTTT.

The chain is built from TRBV6-4 and TRBJ1-2; D unclear. The CDR3 loop spans 11 amino acids. The V end lost 1 base, the J end lost 8 bases, and 5 bases lay between the germline ends. Germline CDR1 MRHNA, CDR2 SNTAGT. The CDR3 nucleotides read TGTGCCAGCAGTGACTTAAGGGGCTACACCTTC. Protein: CASSDLRGYTF.

Worth noting for this clone: Different DNA sequences within this sample yield the same CDR3. The CDR3 here is CSASQGAGGNTIYF. The CDR3 nucleotides read TGCAGTGCTAGTCAGGGGGCAGGTGGAAACACCATATATTTT. This chain uses TRBV20-1 with TRBJ1-3; the match to TRBD1 covers 8 bases. V lost 3 bases, J lost 3 bases, and 4 bases stayed unmatched. The germline V gene encodes CDR1 DFQATT and CDR2 SNEGSKA (reference sequence). This CDR3 region has 14 residues.

J is TRBJ1-2 and V is TRBV19, with 7 nucleotides matching TRBD1. Germline V lookup: CDR1 LNHDA, CDR2 SQIVND (reference sequence). The CDR3 is 17 amino acids. The V segment lost 5 bases and the J segment 0 bases; nucleotides outside the gene matches: 12. The CDR3 region has the DNA TGTGCCAGTAGTCCCCTCCAACAGGGGACTGCTAACTATGGCTACACCTTC. Translated: CASSPLQQGTANYGYTF.

This sequence joins TRBV7-4 and TRBJ1-4; D is ambiguous. The CDR3 has 17 amino acids. Germline V gene lookup returns CDR1 SGHVT and CDR2 SQSDAQ. With 0 bases removed from V and 5 bases from J, the gap between germline ends came to 16 bases. The CDR3 here is CASSLAFGAGGNEKLFF. CDR3 DNA sequence: TGTGCCAGCAGCTTAGCGTTCGGAGCCGGAGGAAATGAAAAACTGTTTTTT.

This chain connects TRBV7-2 to TRBJ1-3; TRBD1 might be the D (5 bases). Trimming stripped 5 bases from V and 0 bases from J, with 14 bases between. Germline CDR1 reads SGHTA; CDR2 reads FQGNSA. The CDR3 is made up of 16 amino acids. CDR3 amino acids: CASSTPTGLSGNTIYF. As DNA, the CDR3 is TGTGCCAGCAGCACTCCCACAGGACTCTCTGGAAACACCATATATTTT.

The V call is TRBV6-5, the J call TRBJ1-2, with D perhaps matching TRBD1 (5 bases). With 5 bases removed from V and 6 bases from J, the gap between germline ends came to 13 bases. Per germline, CDR1 MNHEY and CDR2 SVGAGI. This CDR3 region has 13 residues. CDR3: CASSPGAWDGYTF. DNA of the CDR3: TGTGCCAGCAGTCCCGGGGCGTGGGATGGCTACACCTTC.

This clone was seen a few times. The rearrangement uses TRBV6-2 or TRBV6-3 and TRBJ1-5; perhaps TRBD1 as D (6 bases). Trimming shortened V by 2 bases and J by 7 bases, and 15 bases separated the two germline ends. The CDR3 is 15 residues long. Per the germline V gene, CDR1 is MNHEY and CDR2 is SVGEGT. CDR3 loop: CASSYAGQTVQPQHF. In DNA form, the CDR3 reads TGTGCCAGCAGTTACGCTGGACAGACTGTCCAGCCCCAGCATTTT.